The sequence of this T cell receptor (beta chain) was determined in a study of blood T cell repertoires in COVID-19. As for the study in general: There were acute and convalescent COVID-19 samples, and they came from the United States, Italy and Spain. The cDNA or gDNA used as material had been derived from T cells, B-cell-depleted T cells, or PBMCs.

With 3 bases removed from V and 3 bases from J, the gap between germline ends came to 8 bases. This CDR3 has 13 residues. Germline lookup yields CDR1 WNHNN and CDR2 SYGVQD (reference sequence). The table came from immunoSEQ multiplex PCR; TCRdb's copy has only in-frame clones and leaves some out. Seen here are more than 300,000 clones, 87% observed once, and the top ten hold nearly 6.5%. The origin of this receptor is a woman aged 45-59 years with COVID-19, enrolled during active disease. The material sequenced was peripheral blood. V gene TRBV10-1 combines with J gene TRBJ1-2; D possibly corresponds to TRBD1 (5 bases). CDR3 loop: CASSDLTDYGYTF. As DNA, the CDR3 is TGCGCCAGCAGTGACTTGACAGACTATGGCTACACCTTC.